This T cell receptor (beta chain) was captured in a study of type 1 and type 2 diabetes patients. About the research overall: Magnetic bead positive selection isolated CD4+ or CD8+ T cells from PBMCs. Points from the study as a whole: Age and gender were not matched between study groups, possibly biasing interpretation. In type 2 diabetes, highly-expanded CD4+ clones took a median about 3.9% of reads. Type 2 diabetes and control samples shared highly correlated V and J usage, averaging about 0.97.

As for this clonotype: The antigen is unknown.

V was trimmed by 1 base and J by 6 bases, leaving 16 bases between them. CDR1 is MGHRA, CDR2 YSYEKL, per germline. This CDR3 region has 16 residues. Genomic DNA was the PCR template. The TCR beta CDR3 region was amplified using 30 forward and 13 reverse primers. TCRdb passed the multiplex PCR reads through MiXCR, listing each CDR3 protein once. The table shows more than 250,000 distinct CDR3 sequences, with around 47% occurring only once. The sequence was collected from a man younger than 35 with type 2 diabetes. The chain has TRBV4-1 and TRBJ1-5, with D uncertain. Specimen: peripheral blood mononuclear cells (PBMCs). The CDR3 DNA reads TGCGCCAGCAGCCAAGCCGTCGCGGGTAACGTTCAGCCCCAGCATTTT. Protein: CASSQAVAGNVQPQHF.